The present T cell receptor (beta chain) was sequenced within a study of T cell responses to AZD1222 COVID-19 vaccine. The study, taken as a whole, reports: Clonal diversity was possibly underestimated, and the donors were mostly white British, with more females. Reports say nearly half of spike-specific TCRs go after unmutated variant regions. Baseline seropositivity characterized only a handful of AZD1222 recipients.

CDR1 is SGHKS, CDR2 YYEKEE, per germline (reference sequence). J lost 7 bases, V lost 4 bases, and 10 bases had no gene match. This CDR3 has 15 residues. The assay was immunoSEQ multiplex PCR, and TCRdb's table has in-frame clones only and misses some. The sample consists of about 120,000 clones, approximately 90% of them appearing once. In regard to this clone: Its specificity is not known.

This chain connects TRBV5-5 to TRBJ2-2; 7 bases are shared with TRBD1. The source was peripheral blood, collected on day 0 of MenACWY control vaccination. The TCR was taken from an adult in good health. The CDR3 sequence: CASSPQDRVGGELFF. The CDR3, as DNA: TGTGCCAGCAGCCCCCAAGACAGGGTTGGCGGGGAGCTGTTTTTT.